This T cell receptor (beta chain) came from a study of cytomegalovirus exposure and HLA in healthy donors. PCR involved 60 Vbeta and 13 Jbeta primers. The method was immunoSEQ multiplex PCR; TCRdb's version includes in-frame clones alone and lacks a portion of them. The sample records some 120,000 clones, roughly 71% being singletons. The sample comprised PBMCs. The receptor was derived from a woman between 50 and 59 years old in good health and CMV-seropositive.

The CDR3 is CASSLTDPPYEQYF. The CDR3 DNA is TGTGCCAGCAGCTTGACAGACCCACCATACGAGCAGTACTTC. The chain uses TRBV5-6 and TRBJ2-7; D not certain. Deletions cut 1 base from V and 4 bases from J, with 12 bases between. Per germline, CDR1 SGHDT and CDR2 YYEEEE. The CDR3 consists of 14 residues.